The 9 T cell receptor beta chains reported below all come from one sample, sequenced in a study of T cell repertoires in cytomegalovirus infection. Using its own MiXCR run on the reads, TCRdb lists one record per CDR3 protein. This sample has about 330,000 distinct CDR3 sequences, with over 7.5% found just once. Sequencing was done on a sample of PBMCs. All receptors derive from a human donor in good health (CMV status not recorded). Some clones in this sample may be carry-over from other donors' samples.

V is TRBV25-1 and J is TRBJ2-7; possibly TRBD1 for D (6 bases). The V end lost 3 bases, the J end lost 0 bases, and 15 bases lay between the germline ends. There are 16 residues in the CDR3. Per germline, CDR1 MGHDK and CDR2 SYGVNS. The CDR3 DNA follows: TGTGCCAGCAGTGACCCCCGAGGGGGAACCTCCTACGAGCAGTACTTC. It specifies CASSDPRGGTSYEQYF.

This clonotype was detected a few times. The genes are TRBV27 and TRBJ2-2; possible D gene TRBD2, 6 bases. The length of the CDR3 is 14 residues. CDR1 and CDR2 (germline): MNHEY, SMNVEV (reference sequence). Trimming cost V 2 bases and J 4 bases, with 8 bases left between them. This CDR3 is CASSLLALTGELFF. The DNA for the CDR3 is TGTGCCAGCAGTTTACTAGCGCTCACCGGGGAGCTGTTTTTT.

This rearrangement joins TRBV7-6 to TRBJ1-2; 12 nucleotides line up with TRBD1. V was pared by 5 bases and J by 3 bases, with 4 bases of the junction left unmatched. The CDR3 runs to 15 residues. CDR1 is SGHVS, CDR2 FNYEAQ, per germline. The CDR3 DNA follows: TGTGCCAGCAGCCCGGGACAGGGGGCGGACTATGGCTACACCTTC. It codes for CASSPGQGADYGYTF.

This clonotype was counted between two and nine times. The rearrangement links TRBV28 to TRBJ2-3; either TRBD1 or TRBD2 may supply D (5 bases each). This CDR3 contains 14 residues. CDR1 is MDHEN and CDR2 is SYDVKM in the germline V gene. V was trimmed by 2 bases and J by 6 bases, leaving 12 bases between them. Written as DNA, the CDR3 is TGTGCCAGCAGTTTAGGGACCGGGGTCGATACGCAGTATTTT. This codes for CASSLGTGVDTQYF.

This clonotype was seen more than once but under ten times. The rearrangement joins TRBV27 to TRBJ2-3; unclear D gene. This CDR3 is built from 13 residues. Germline loops: CDR1 MNHEY, CDR2 SMNVEV (reference sequence). V lost 7 bases and J lost 4, with 12 bases in between. The CDR3 DNA reads TGTGCCAGCAATCGCTTCGGCGCAGATACGCAGTATTTT. This gives the protein CASNRFGADTQYF.

This clonotype was observed a handful of times. The junction and the germline gene differ at one end; a read error may be behind it. Here the CDR3 DNA reads TGTGCCAGCAGCCGACTAGCGGACACCGGGGAGCTGTTTTTT. Residues: CASSRLADTGELFF. This rearrangement joins TRBV4-1 to TRBJ2-2, with TRBD2 matching 9 bases. The CDR3 is made up of 14 amino acids. Germline V CDR1 and CDR2: MGHRA, YSYEKL.

The V and J genes are TRBV6-6 and TRBJ2-7, with D perhaps TRBD1 or TRBD2 (6 bases each). Germline CDR1 MNHNY, CDR2 SVGAGI (reference sequence). The CDR3 sequence is 13 residues long. Trimming removed 10 bases from V and 4 bases from J, with 17 bases in between. The CDR3 is CATGGGSGYEQYF. The CDR3 DNA sequence: TGTGCCACCGGAGGGGGTTCAGGGTACGAGCAGTACTTC.

This clonotype was counted many times. The chain recombines TRBV28 with TRBJ2-2; 8 nucleotides match TRBD2. The J segment lost 7 bases and the V segment lost 5 bases, leaving 18 bases of the junction unmatched. The CDR3 runs 18 residues. Germline V gene data show CDR1 as MDHEN and CDR2 as SYDVKM. The CDR3: CASSPPGLGGKRRGELFF. In DNA, the CDR3 is TGTGCCAGCAGTCCCCCGGGACTAGGGGGTAAACGTCGCGGGGAGCTGTTTTTT.

The V and J genes are TRBV24-1 and TRBJ2-3, with D hard to call. Looked up from germline, CDR1 is KGHDR and CDR2 is SFDVKD. This CDR3 is built from 15 residues. Trimming took 4 bases from V and 0 from J, leaving 10 bases between them. CDR3 nucleotides: TGTGCCACCAGTGACGGCTTACTTAGCACAGATACGCAGTATTTT. It yields the protein CATSDGLLSTDTQYF.